This note documents a single T cell receptor beta chain sequence. The protocol was immunoSEQ multiplex PCR, while the TCRdb copy is restricted to in-frame clones and leaves out a portion. The table lists roughly 54,000 clones, around nine tenths of them singletons, with more than 1.3% in the top ten. This sample was included in a study of OX40 agonist ivuxolimab in advanced cancers. Germline CDR1 SGHRS, CDR2 YFSETQ. The CDR3 runs to 16 residues. V lost 3 bases, J lost 0 bases, and 13 bases lay in between. This receptor was obtained from an adult with an advanced solid tumor such as melanoma, head and neck, liver or kidney cancer. Sequences were derived from CD4+ or CD8+ T cells sorted from blood, sampled in a trial of the OX40 agonist ivuxolimab. The chain employs TRBV5-1 and TRBJ2-1, with D perhaps TRBD2 (6 bases). The CDR3 loop is CASSSLASRSYNEQFF. CDR3 DNA: TGCGCCAGCAGCTCTCTAGCGAGCCGCTCCTACAATGAGCAGTTCTTC.